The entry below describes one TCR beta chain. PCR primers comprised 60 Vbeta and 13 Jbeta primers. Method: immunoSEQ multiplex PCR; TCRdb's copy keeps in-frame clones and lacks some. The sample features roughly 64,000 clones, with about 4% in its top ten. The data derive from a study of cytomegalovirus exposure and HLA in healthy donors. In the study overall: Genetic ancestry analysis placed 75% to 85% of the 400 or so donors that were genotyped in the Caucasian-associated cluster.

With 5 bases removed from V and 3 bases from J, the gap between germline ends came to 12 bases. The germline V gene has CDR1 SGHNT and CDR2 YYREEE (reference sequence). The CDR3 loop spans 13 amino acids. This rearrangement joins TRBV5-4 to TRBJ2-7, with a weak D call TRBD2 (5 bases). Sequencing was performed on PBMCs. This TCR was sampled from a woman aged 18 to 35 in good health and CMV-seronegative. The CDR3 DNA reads TGTGCCAGCAGTTGGCCCGGGGACTACGAGCAGTACTTC. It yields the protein CASSWPGDYEQYF.